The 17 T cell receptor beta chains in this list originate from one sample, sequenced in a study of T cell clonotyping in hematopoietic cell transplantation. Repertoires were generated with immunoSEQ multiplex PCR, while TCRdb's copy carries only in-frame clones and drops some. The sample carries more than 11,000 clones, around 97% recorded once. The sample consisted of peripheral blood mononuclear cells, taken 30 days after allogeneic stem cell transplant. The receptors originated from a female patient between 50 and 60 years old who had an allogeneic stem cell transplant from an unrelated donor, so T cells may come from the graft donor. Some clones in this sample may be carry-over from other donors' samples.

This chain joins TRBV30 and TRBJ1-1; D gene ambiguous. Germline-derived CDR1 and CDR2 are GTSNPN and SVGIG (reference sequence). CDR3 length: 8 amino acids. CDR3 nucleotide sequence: TGTTCCCGGACTGAAGCTTTCTTT. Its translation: CSRTEAFF.

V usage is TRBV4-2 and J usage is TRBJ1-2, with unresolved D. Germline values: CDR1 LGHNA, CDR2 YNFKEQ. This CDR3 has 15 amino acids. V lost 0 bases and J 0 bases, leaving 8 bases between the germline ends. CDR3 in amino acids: CASSQDRDTNYGYTF. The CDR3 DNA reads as TGTGCCAGCAGCCAAGATAGAGATACTAACTATGGCTACACCTTC.

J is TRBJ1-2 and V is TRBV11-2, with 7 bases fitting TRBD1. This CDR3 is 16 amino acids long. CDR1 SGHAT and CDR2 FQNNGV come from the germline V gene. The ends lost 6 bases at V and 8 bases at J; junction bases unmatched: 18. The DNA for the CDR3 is TGTGCCAGCAGTCGTAATATCGTAAGGGGGCCGGCGGGCTACACCTTC. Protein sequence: CASSRNIVRGPAGYTF.

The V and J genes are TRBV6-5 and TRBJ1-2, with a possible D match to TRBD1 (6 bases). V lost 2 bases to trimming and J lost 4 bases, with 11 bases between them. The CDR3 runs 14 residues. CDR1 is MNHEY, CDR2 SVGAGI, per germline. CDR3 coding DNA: TGTGCCAGCAGTTACGGGGGCAGGCTCTATGGCTACACCTTC. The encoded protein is CASSYGGRLYGYTF.

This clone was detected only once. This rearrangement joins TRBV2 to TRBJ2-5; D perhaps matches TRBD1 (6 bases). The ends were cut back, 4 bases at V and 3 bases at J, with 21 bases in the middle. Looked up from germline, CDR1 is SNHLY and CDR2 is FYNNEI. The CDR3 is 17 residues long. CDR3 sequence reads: CASSGPQGWVTKETQYF. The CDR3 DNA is TGTGCCAGCAGTGGACCCCAGGGGTGGGTTACAAAAGAGACCCAGTACTTC.

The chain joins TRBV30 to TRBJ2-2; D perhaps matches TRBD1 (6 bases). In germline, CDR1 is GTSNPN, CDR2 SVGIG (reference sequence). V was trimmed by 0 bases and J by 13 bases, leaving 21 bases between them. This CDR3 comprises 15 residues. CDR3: CAWSVRGRDPRGLFF. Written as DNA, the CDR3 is TGTGCCTGGAGTGTAAGGGGCAGGGACCCCAGGGGGCTGTTTTTT.

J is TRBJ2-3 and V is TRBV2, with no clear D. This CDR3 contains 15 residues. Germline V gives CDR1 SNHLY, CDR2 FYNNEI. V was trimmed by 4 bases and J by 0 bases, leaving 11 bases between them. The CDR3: CASSVSRLSTDTQYF. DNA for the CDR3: TGTGCCAGCAGTGTAAGCCGACTGAGCACAGATACGCAGTATTTT.

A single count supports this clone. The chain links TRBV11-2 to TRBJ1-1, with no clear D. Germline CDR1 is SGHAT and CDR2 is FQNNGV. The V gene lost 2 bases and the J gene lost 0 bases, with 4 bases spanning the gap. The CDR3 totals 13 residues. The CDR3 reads CASSLFLNTEAFF. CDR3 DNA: TGTGCCAGCAGCTTATTCCTGAACACTGAAGCTTTCTTT.

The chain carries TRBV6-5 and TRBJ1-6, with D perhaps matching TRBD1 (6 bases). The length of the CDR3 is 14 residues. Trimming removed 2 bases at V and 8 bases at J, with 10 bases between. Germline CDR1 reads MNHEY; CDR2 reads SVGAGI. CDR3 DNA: TGTGCCAGCAGTTACGGGGGGCCCGATTCACCCCTCCACTTT. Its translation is CASSYGGPDSPLHF.

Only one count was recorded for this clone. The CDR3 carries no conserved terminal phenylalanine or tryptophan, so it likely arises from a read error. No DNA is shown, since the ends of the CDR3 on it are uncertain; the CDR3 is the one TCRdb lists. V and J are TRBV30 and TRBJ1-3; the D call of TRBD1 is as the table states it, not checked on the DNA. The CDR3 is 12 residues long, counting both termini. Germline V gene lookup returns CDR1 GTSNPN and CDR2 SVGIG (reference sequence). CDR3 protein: CAWSGPTGEGGL.

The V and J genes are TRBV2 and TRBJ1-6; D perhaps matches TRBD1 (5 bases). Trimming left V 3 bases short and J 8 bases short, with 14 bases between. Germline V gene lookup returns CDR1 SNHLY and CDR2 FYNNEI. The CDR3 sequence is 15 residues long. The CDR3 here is CASSDVRGGHSPLHF. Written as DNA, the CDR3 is TGTGCCAGCAGTGACGTAAGGGGTGGGCATTCACCCCTCCACTTT.

As DNA, the CDR3 is TGTGCCAGTAGTAGACAGGGTGAGGCCTACTATGGCTACACCTTC. It codes for CASSRQGEAYYGYTF. The J gene is TRBJ1-2, the V gene TRBV19; TRBD1 matches 7 bases. Germline V gene lookup returns CDR1 LNHDA and CDR2 SQIVND (reference sequence). This CDR3 region has 15 residues. The trim removed 4 bases at V and 3 bases at J, leaving 8 bases unmatched.

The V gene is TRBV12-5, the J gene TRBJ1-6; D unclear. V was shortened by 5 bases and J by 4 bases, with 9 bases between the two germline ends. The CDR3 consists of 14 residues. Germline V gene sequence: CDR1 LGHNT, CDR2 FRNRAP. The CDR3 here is CASGPVGYNSPLHF. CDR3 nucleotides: TGTGCTAGTGGTCCGGTAGGTTATAATTCACCCCTCCACTTT.

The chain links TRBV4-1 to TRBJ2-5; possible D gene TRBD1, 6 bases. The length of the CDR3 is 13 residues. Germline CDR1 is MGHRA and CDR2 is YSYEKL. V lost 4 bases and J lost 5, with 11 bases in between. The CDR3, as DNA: TGCGCCAGCAGCCGAACAGGGCTGGAGACCCAGTACTTC. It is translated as CASSRTGLETQYF.

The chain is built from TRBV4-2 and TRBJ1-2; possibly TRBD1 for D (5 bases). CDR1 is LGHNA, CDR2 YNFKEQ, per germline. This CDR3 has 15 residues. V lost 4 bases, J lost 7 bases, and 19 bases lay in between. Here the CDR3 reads CASSRRAGGYSGYTF. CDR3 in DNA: TGTGCCAGCAGCCGCCGAGCGGGGGGATACTCTGGCTACACCTTC.

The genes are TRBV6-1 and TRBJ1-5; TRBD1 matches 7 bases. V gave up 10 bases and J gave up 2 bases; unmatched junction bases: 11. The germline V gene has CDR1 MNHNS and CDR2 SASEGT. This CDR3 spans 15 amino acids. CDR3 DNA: TGTGCCACCCAACAGGGGTTAGGCCGCAATCAGCCCCAGCATTTT. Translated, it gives CATQQGLGRNQPQHF.

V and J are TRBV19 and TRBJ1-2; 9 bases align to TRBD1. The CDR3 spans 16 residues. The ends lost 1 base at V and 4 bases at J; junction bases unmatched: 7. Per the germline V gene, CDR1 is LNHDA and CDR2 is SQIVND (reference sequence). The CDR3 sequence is CASSIAGTGSFYGYTF. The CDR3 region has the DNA TGTGCCAGTAGTATAGCGGGGACAGGGAGCTTCTATGGCTACACCTTC.